The entry that follows covers one T cell receptor beta chain sequence. Antigen specificity is unknown. The TRB libraries of cDNA were built by UMI-labeled 5' RACE. TCRdb re-called the 5' RACE reads, yielding one record per CDR3 amino acid sequence without DNA. The clone table shows approximately 6,200 distinct CDR3 sequences, with the ten largest holding less than 2.5%. Every subset of CD8+ T cells was sorted in triplicate at 300,000 or so cells each. Looked up from germline, CDR1 is SNHLY and CDR2 is FYNNEI. CDR3 length: 15 residues. This specimen belongs to a study of CXCR3-negative and CXCR3-positive naive CD8 T cells. Overall study results and limits: A higher hydrophobicity marked the TRB CDR3s of CXCR3-positive naive cells versus CXCR3-negative naive cells. Naive cells used TRBV-TRBJ genes in much the same way whether CXCR3-negative or CXCR3-positive; memory cells did not. For the naive subsets, surface CD5 was similar, and TCR strength was inferred from TRB CDR3 properties. CXCR3 expression dropped partially after cryopreservation, and most assays relied on fresh PBMCs.

This clonotype originated in a human donor in good health. Some clones in this sample may be carry-over from other donors' samples. This chain uses TRBV2 with TRBJ2-1; the D call from TCRdb, TRBD2, cannot be confirmed without DNA. The sample was naive CXCR3+ CD8+ T cells from blood. The subset was: CD45RO-CCR7+CD27+CD95- naive CD8+ T cells expressing CXCR3 (TNR3+). The CDR3 loop reads CASNARASGNNEQFF. The variable domain in full, completed from reference TRBV2 and TRBJ2-1, reads EPEVTQTPSHQVTQMGQEVILRCVPISNHLYFYWYRQILGQKVEFLVSFYNNEISEKSEIFDDQFSVERPDGSNFTLKIRSTKLEDSAMYFCASNARASGNNEQFFGPGTRLTVL.